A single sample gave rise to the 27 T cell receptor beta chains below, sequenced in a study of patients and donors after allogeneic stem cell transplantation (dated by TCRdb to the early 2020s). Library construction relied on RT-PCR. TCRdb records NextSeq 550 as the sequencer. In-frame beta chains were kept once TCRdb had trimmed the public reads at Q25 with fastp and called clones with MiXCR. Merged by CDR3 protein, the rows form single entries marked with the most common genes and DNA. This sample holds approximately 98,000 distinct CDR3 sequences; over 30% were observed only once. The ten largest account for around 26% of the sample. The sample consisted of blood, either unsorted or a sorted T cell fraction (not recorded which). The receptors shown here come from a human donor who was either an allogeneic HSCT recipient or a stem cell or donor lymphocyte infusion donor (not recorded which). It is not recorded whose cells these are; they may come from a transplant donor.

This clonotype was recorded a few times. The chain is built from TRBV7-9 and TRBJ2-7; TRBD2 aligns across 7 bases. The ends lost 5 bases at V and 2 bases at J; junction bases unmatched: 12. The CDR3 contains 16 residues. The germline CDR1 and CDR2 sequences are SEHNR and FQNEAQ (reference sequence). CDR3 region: CASSPEFWREPYEQYF. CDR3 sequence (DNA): TGTGCCAGCAGCCCGGAATTTTGGCGGGAGCCCTACGAGCAGTACTTC.

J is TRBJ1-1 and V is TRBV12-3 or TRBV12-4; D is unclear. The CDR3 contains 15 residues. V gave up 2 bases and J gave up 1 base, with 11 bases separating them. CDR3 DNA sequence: TGTGCCAGCAGTTTATACGGCAGTGGGAACACTGAAGCTTTCTTT. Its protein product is CASSLYGSGNTEAFF.

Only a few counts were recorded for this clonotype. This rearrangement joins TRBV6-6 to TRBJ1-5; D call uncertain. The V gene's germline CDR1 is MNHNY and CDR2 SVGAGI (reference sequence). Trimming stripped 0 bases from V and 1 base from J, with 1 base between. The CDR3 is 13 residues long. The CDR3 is CASSYSSNQPQHF. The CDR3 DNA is TGTGCCAGCAGTTACTCGAGCAATCAGCCCCAGCATTTT.

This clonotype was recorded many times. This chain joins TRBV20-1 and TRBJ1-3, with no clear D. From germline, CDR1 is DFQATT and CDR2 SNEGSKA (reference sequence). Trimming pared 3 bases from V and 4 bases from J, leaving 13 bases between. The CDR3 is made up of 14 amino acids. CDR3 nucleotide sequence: TGCAGTGCTAGGGAACCCGGGAGCGGAAACACCATATATTTT. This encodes CSAREPGSGNTIYF.

As DNA, the CDR3 is TGTGCCAGCAATCTGAAGGAGGACGGAAACACCGGGGAGCTGTTTTTT. Protein sequence: CASNLKEDGNTGELFF. This sequence joins TRBV6-6 and TRBJ2-2; tentative D call: TRBD2 (5 bases). V lost 7 bases and J 2 bases, leaving 17 bases between the germline ends. This CDR3 comprises 16 residues. The germline V gene encodes CDR1 MNHNY and CDR2 SVGAGI (reference sequence).

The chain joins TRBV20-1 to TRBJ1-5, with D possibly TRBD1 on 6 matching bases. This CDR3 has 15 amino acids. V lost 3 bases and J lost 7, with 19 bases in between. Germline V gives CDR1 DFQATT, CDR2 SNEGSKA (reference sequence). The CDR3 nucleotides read TGCAGTGCTAGGCACGGGACAAGCCGTTGGCAGCCCCAGCATTTT. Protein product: CSARHGTSRWQPQHF.

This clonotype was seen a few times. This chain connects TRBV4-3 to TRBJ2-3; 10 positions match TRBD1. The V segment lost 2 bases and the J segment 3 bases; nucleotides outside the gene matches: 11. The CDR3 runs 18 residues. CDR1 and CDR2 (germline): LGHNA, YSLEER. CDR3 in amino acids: CASSQRRGGTGATDTQYF. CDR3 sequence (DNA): TGCGCCAGCAGCCAACGAAGGGGAGGGACAGGGGCTACAGATACGCAGTATTTT.

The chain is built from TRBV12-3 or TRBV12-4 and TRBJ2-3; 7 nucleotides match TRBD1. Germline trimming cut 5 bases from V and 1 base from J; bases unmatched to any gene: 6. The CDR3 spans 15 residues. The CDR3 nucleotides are TGTGCCAGCAGTCTCACAGGGGCGGGCACAGATACGCAGTATTTT. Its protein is CASSLTGAGTDTQYF.

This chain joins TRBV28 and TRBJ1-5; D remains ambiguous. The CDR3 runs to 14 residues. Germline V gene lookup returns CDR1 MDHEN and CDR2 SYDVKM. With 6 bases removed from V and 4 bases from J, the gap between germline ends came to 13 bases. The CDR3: CASRPPLGNQPQHF. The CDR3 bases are TGTGCCAGCAGACCCCCCTTGGGTAATCAGCCCCAGCATTTT.

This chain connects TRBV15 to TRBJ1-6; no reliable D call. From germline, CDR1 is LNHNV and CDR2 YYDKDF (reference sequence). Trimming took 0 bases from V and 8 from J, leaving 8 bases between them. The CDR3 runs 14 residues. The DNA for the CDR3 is TGTGCCACCAGCAGAGATCGAGAGTATTCACCCCTCCACTTT. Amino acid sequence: CATSRDREYSPLHF.

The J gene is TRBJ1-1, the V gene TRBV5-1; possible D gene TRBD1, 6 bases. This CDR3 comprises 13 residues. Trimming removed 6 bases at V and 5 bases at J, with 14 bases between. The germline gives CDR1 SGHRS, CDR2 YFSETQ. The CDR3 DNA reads TGCGCCAGCACGGCAGGGGAGGAGACTGAAGCTTTCTTT. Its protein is CASTAGEETEAFF.

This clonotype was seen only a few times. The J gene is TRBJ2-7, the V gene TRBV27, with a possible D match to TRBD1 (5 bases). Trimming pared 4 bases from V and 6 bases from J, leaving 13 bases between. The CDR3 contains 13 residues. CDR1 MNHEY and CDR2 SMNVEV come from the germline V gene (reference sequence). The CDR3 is CASSSQQGAEQYF. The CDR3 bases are TGTGCCAGCAGTTCCCAACAAGGGGCCGAGCAGTACTTC.

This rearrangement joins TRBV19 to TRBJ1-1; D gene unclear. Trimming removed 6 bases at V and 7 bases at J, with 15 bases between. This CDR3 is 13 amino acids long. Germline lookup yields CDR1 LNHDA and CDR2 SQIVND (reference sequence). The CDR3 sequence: CASRRAGQLEAFF. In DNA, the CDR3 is TGTGCCAGTAGGAGAGCGGGCCAGCTTGAAGCTTTCTTT.

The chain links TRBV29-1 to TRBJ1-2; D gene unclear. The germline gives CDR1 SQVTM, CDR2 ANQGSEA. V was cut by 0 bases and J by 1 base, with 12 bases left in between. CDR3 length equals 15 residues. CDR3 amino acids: CSVEEAGYYNYGYTF. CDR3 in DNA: TGCAGCGTTGAAGAGGCGGGATATTATAACTATGGCTACACCTTC.

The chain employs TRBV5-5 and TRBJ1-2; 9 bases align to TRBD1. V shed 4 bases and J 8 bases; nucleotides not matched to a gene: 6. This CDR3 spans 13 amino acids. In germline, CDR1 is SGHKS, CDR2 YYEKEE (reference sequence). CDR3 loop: CASSLTGGTGYTF. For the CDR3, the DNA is TGTGCCAGCAGCCTCACAGGGGGCACAGGCTACACCTTC.

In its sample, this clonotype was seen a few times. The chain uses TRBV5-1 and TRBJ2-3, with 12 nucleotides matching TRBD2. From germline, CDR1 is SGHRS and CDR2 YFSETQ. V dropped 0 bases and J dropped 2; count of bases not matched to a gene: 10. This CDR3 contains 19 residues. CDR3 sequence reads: CASSLGRIRTSGITDTQYF. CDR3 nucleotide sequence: TGCGCCAGCAGCTTGGGAAGGATCAGGACTAGCGGGATCACAGATACGCAGTATTTT.

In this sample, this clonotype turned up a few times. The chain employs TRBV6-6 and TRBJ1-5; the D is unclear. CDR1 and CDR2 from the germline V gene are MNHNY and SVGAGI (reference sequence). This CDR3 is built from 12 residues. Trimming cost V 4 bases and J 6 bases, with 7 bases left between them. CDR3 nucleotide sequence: TGTGCCAGCAGTTCTGAGGGTCAGCCCCAGCATTTT. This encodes CASSSEGQPQHF.

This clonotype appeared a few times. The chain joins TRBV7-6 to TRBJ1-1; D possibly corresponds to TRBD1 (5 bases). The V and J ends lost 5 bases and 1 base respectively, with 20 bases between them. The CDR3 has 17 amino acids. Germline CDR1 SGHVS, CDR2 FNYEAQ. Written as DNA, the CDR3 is TGTGCCAGCAGCCCCCTCGGAGCGGGGGATACGAACACTGAAGCTTTCTTT. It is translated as CASSPLGAGDTNTEAFF.

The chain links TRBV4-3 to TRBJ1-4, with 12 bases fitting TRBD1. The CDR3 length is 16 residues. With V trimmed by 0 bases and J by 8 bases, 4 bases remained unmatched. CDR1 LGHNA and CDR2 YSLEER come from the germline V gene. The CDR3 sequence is CASSQEAGTGGEKLFF. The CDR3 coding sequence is TGCGCCAGCAGCCAAGAAGCCGGGACAGGGGGCGAAAAACTGTTTTTT.

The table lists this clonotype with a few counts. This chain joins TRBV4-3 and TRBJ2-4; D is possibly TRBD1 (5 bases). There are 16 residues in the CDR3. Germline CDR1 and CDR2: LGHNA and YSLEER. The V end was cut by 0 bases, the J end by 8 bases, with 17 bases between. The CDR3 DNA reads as TGCGCCAGCAGCCAAGATAGGGCAGGGTGGATAGACATTCAGTACTTC. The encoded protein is CASSQDRAGWIDIQYF.

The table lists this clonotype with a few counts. The CDR3: CASSLGDSVPGELFF. The CDR3 DNA sequence: TGTGCCAGCAGCTTAGGGGACTCTGTCCCCGGGGAGCTGTTTTTT. The J gene is TRBJ2-2, the V gene TRBV7-8, with a tentative D call TRBD2 (6 bases). The V end was cut by 1 base, the J end by 6 bases, with 12 bases between. CDR3 size: 15 residues. Per the germline V gene, CDR1 is SGHVS and CDR2 is FQNEAQ.

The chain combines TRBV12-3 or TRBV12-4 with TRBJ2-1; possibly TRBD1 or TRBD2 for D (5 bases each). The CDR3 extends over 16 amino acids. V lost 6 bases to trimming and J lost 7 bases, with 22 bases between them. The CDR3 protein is CASSRSGTTRPNEQFF. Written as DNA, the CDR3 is TGTGCCAGCAGCCGATCCGGGACCACGCGGCCGAATGAGCAGTTCTTC.

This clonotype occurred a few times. CDR3 sequence: CSARGQGAANEKLFF. The CDR3 DNA sequence: TGCAGTGCTAGGGGACAGGGGGCAGCTAATGAAAAACTGTTTTTT. V is TRBV20-1 and J is TRBJ1-4; TRBD1 aligns across 12 bases. Germline loops: CDR1 DFQATT, CDR2 SNEGSKA (reference sequence). The CDR3 consists of 15 residues. Trimming took 3 bases from V and 3 from J; bases not matched to a gene: 2.

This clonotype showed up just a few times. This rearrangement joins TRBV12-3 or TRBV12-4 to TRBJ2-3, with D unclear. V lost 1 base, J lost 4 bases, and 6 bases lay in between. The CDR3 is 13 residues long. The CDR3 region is CASSLVAPDTQYF. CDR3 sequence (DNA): TGTGCCAGCAGTTTAGTAGCTCCAGATACGCAGTATTTT.

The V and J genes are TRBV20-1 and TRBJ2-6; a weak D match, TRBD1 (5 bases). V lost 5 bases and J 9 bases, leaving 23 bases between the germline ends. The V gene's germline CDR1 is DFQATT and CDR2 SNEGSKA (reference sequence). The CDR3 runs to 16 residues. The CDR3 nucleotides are TGCAGTGCTCAGGATAACAGGTTTAGGGGTAACAACGTCCTGACTTTC. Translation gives CSAQDNRFRGNNVLTF.

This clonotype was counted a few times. The CDR3 here is CASSLVSGTYNEQFF. The CDR3 coding sequence is TGTGCCAGCAGCTTAGTTAGCGGGACTTACAATGAGCAGTTCTTC. J is TRBJ2-1 and V is TRBV7-2, with 8 bases matching TRBD2. The V and J ends lost 1 base and 4 bases, in that order; junction bases with no gene match: 3. Germline values: CDR1 SGHTA, CDR2 FQGNSA. The CDR3 has 15 residues.

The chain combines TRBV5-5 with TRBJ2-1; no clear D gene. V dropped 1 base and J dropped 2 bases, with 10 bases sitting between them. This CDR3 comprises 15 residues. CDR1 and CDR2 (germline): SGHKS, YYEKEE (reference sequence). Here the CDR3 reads CASSLLHAPYNEQFF. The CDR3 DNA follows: TGTGCCAGCAGCTTGCTCCACGCCCCCTACAATGAGCAGTTCTTC.